Shown below are 13 T cell receptor beta chains from a single sample sequenced in a study of shared clonotypes between healthy human individuals. Only in-frame clones appear in the TCRdb table, and some are missing; sequencing was by immunoSEQ multiplex PCR. The data show 850,000 to 1,100,000 clones, around three quarters seen once. The source material was memory CD4+ T cells from PBMCs. Subset defined: CD45RA-negative fraction. These receptors came from a man between 18 and 29 years old in good health. Some clones in this sample may be carry-over from other donors' samples.

This clone has just a few counts. The chain couples TRBV7-9 to TRBJ2-7; D is ambiguous. The CDR3 extends over 11 amino acids. CDR1 is SEHNR, CDR2 FQNEAQ, per germline (reference sequence). Between the trimmed V and J ends, which lost 0 bases and 6 bases, there was a span of 3 bases. This CDR3 reads CASSLAREQYF. CDR3 nucleotides: TGTGCCAGCAGCTTAGCGCGCGAGCAGTACTTC.

This sequence joins TRBV11-2 and TRBJ2-2; D remains ambiguous. V lost 0 bases to trimming and J lost 3 bases, with 11 bases between them. This CDR3 spans 16 amino acids. Germline V CDR1 and CDR2: SGHAT, FQNNGV. This CDR3 is CASSLDPGRYTGELFF. The CDR3 DNA sequence: TGTGCCAGCAGCTTAGACCCCGGCCGCTACACCGGGGAGCTGTTTTTT.

For this clone: Other DNA sequences from this sample encode an identical CDR3 as well. CDR3 amino acids: CASSLPGLNTGELFF. CDR3 in DNA: TGTGCCAGCAGCTTACCAGGACTGAACACCGGGGAGCTGTTTTTT. The V gene is TRBV7-2, the J gene TRBJ2-2, with D perhaps TRBD2 (5 bases). The V and J ends lost 2 bases and 1 base respectively, with 8 bases between them. The CDR3 covers 15 residues. Germline V gene sequence: CDR1 SGHTA, CDR2 FQGNSA.

The CDR3 loop is CASSPSVLVLDTQYF. The DNA of the CDR3 is TGTGCCAGCAGTCCCAGCGTTTTGGTTCTAGATACGCAGTATTTT. The chain employs TRBV28 and TRBJ2-3; D is uncertain. V was pared by 5 bases and J by 5 bases, with 17 bases between. Germline CDR1 reads MDHEN; CDR2 reads SYDVKM. The CDR3 consists of 15 residues.

The chain joins TRBV10-1 to TRBJ2-7; TRBD2 aligns across 7 bases. CDR1 is WNHNN and CDR2 is SYGVQD in the germline V gene (reference sequence). The CDR3 covers 12 residues. Trimming cost V 8 bases and J 6 bases; bases outside gene matches: 7. CDR3 DNA: TGCGCCAGCGGGGGGGATTTCGGCGAGCAGTACTTC. This sequence encodes CASGGDFGEQYF.

A note on this clone: This sample also contains other DNA sequences that code for the same CDR3. The rearrangement links TRBV28 to TRBJ2-5, with D possibly being TRBD1 (6 bases). Per the germline V gene, CDR1 is MDHEN and CDR2 is SYDVKM. The CDR3 contains 11 residues. V was shortened by 10 bases and J by 5 bases, with 11 bases between the two germline ends. CDR3 DNA: TGTGCCATCGGGACAACGGAGACCCAGTACTTC. Its protein product is CAIGTTETQYF.

V gene TRBV11-1 combines with J gene TRBJ2-7, with TRBD1 identical over 8 bases. Unmatched junction bases numbered 2, after V lost 4 bases and J lost 6 bases. CDR3 length: 12 residues. Looked up from germline, CDR1 is SGHAT and CDR2 is FQDESV (reference sequence). Here the CDR3 reads CASSSDRAEQYF. In DNA form, the CDR3 reads TGTGCCAGCAGCTCGGACAGGGCCGAGCAGTACTTC.

Note on this clone: A junction end diverges from the germline sequence, so it may reflect a read error. The rearrangement uses TRBV6-5 and TRBJ2-7; 9 bases align to TRBD1. The CDR3 runs 12 residues. The germline V gene has CDR1 MNHEY and CDR2 SVGAGI. CDR3 nucleotide sequence: TGTGCCAGCAGTTGGGGACAGGGAGGGTGGGCCTTC. Encoded protein: CASSWGQGGWAF.

The chain links TRBV28 to TRBJ1-2; the D gene is possibly TRBD1 (5 bases). CDR1 MDHEN and CDR2 SYDVKM come from the germline V gene. The CDR3 is made up of 13 amino acids. V was trimmed by 8 bases and J by 4 bases, leaving 14 bases between them. CDR3 coding DNA: TGTGCCAGCGGGGAGGGGACCCTCTATGGCTACACCTTC. This encodes CASGEGTLYGYTF.

V and J are TRBV18 and TRBJ1-2, with 8 bases matching TRBD1. CDR3 size: 16 residues. The germline gives CDR1 KGHSH, CDR2 LQKENI. The J segment lost 1 base and the V segment lost 3 bases, leaving 7 bases of the junction unmatched. CDR3 sequence reads: CASSPDRVKNNYGYTF. The CDR3, as DNA: TGTGCCAGCTCACCGGACAGGGTGAAAAATAACTATGGCTACACCTTC.

This clone showed up just once. The chain uses TRBV27 and TRBJ1-2; TRBD1 matches 7 bases. The CDR3 extends over 14 amino acids. V shed 7 bases and J 6 bases; nucleotides not matched to a gene: 11. The germline V gene encodes CDR1 MNHEY and CDR2 SMNVEV (reference sequence). The CDR3 nucleotides read TGTGCCAGCAAACCCCGACAGGGCCGCCATGGCTACACCTTC. Protein: CASKPRQGRHGYTF.

This chain links TRBV5-4 with TRBJ1-2; 8 nucleotides line up with TRBD1. Germline CDR1 SGHNT, CDR2 YYREEE (reference sequence). The CDR3 has 14 amino acids. V gave up 5 bases and J gave up 4 bases; unmatched junction bases: 7. This CDR3 reads CASRGDRGSYGYTF. DNA of the CDR3: TGTGCCAGCAGAGGCGACAGGGGTAGCTATGGCTACACCTTC.

J is TRBJ1-5 and V is TRBV30; TRBD1 is a possible D gene (6 bases). V lost 5 bases and J 1 base, leaving 12 bases between the germline ends. This CDR3 is built from 14 residues. Germline assignment: CDR1 GTSNPN and CDR2 SVGIG (reference sequence). The CDR3 DNA reads TGTGCCTGGTCCAGGGGCACCAGCAATCAGCCCCAGCATTTT. It yields the protein CAWSRGTSNQPQHF.